This T cell receptor (beta chain) was recovered during a study of beta chain features in type 1 diabetes. Study results and limitations: For patients, the naive, central memory and Treg TCRB repertoires appeared more alike than for healthy donors. There was a moderate but significant shortening of TCRB CDR3s in all four CD4+ subsets of Type 1 diabetes patients.

Staining for CD45RO/CCR7/CD25/CD127/CD95/CD27 allowed sorting of CD4+ naive, central memory, regulatory and stem cell-like memory cells. V lost 0 bases and J lost 4, with 7 bases in between. The CDR3 loop spans 14 amino acids. The germline gives CDR1 LGHNA, CDR2 YNFKEQ. Notes on this clone: What it binds is unknown.

cDNA synthesis used the whole RNA isolate, giving expressed TCRB sequences. Measured with immunoSEQ multiplex PCR; TCRdb has only the in-frame clones, and not every one. The sample contains a few hundred thousand clones, under 13% of which appear only once. Sequenced sample: naive CD4+ T cells from blood. The clonotype originates from a man under 40 with type 1 diabetes. The gene calls are TRBV4-2 and TRBJ1-5; no clear D. The CDR3 DNA follows: TGTGCCAGCAGCCAAGACAGTAATAATCAGCCCCAGCATTTT. This sequence encodes CASSQDSNNQPQHF.